This TCR beta chain was sequenced in a study of post-analysis software for immune sequencing data (dated by TCRdb to the mid-2010s). A note on the overall study: Recorded disease courses included relapsing-remitting, secondary progressive and progressive-relapsing multiple sclerosis, with some patients lacking subtype annotation. A subset of samples was prepared in parallel using single-end sample barcoding, then pooled and co-amplified after Illumina adapter ligation. The multiple sclerosis patient repertoires were compared with about a dozen previously published healthy control repertoires from donors aged about 6 to 28 years.

Per the germline V gene, MNHEY is the CDR1 and SVGAGI is the CDR2. The V and J ends are trimmed by 4 bases and 2 bases, leaving 12 bases between them. The cysteine opens and the phenylalanine closes a CDR3 of 14 amino acids. Only the CDR3 portion is preserved as DNA: 42 bases, with reading frame beginning at the first base. TCR beta repertoires were profiled from peripheral blood of approximately 13 young patients with multiple sclerosis to demonstrate the VDJtools post-analysis software. The multiple sclerosis patients were children and adolescents ranging in age from 6 to 15 years. What the research found in general, with its limitations: Compared with controls, multiple sclerosis patients had significantly lower normalized Chao1 diversity, a finding suggesting substantial peripheral T-cell clonal expansion. A handful of TRBV segments, including TRBV5-6, TRBV5-1 and TRBV20-1, were significantly more frequent in patients than controls. The control group was slightly older than the multiple sclerosis patient group. Direct clustering with F measure showed strong co-clustering of samples prepared in the same batch, prompting a batch-effect correction.

The library was generated by PCR. The sequencer listed for this sample is Illumina HiSeq 2500. Unique molecular identifiers were incorporated into TCR beta cDNA libraries to reduce PCR and sequencing biases. Approximately 500,000 cDNA molecules were obtained per 1 to 10 million input T cells, so each molecule approximated one T cell. The same protocol used for the earlier healthy control dataset was applied to prepare and sequence the patient libraries. Within a given batch, samples were prepared together, multiplexed and sequenced on the same HiSeq lane. The original pipeline was this. MIGEC was used to process the raw barcoded reads, and molecular identifier groups with only a single read were discarded before consensus assembly and CDR3 extraction. VDJtools was used for post-analysis of the clonotype tables, with diversity normalized by down-sampling every dataset to the smallest sample size. In repertoire overlap clustering, CDR3 amino acid sequences, but not nucleotide sequences, were matched to correct batch-related cross-sample contamination. TCRdb redid the processing of the public reads, applying fastp at Q25 and MiXCR, and retained in-frame beta chains. A single entry per CDR3 protein holds the most common genes and DNA from its merged rows. TCRdb assigned the V and J calls; the authors' analysis was not used. In all, the sample holds 150,000 to 200,000 distinct CDR3 sequences, and about 29% of those were seen once. Approximately 1.5% of the sample belongs to the ten largest clones.

This clonotype was counted once. Its recognized antigen is unknown. No base quality values were provided; no much bigger clone lies one nucleotide off. One read alone lends weak support. The sequence was collected from a girl aged 10 to 17 with multiple sclerosis. Specimen: blood. Recombination connected TRBV6-5 to TRBJ2-7; the D segment may tentatively be TRBD1 or TRBD2, each giving 5 matched bases. The CDR3 in this case is CASSLGRGTYEQYF. Here is the DNA: TGTGCCAGCAGTTTGGGACGGGGAACCTACGAGCAGTACTTC.